This T cell receptor (beta chain) was captured by sequencing in a study of T cell changes during pregnancy in multiple sclerosis. Generated by immunoSEQ multiplex PCR, the TCRdb table keeps only in-frame clones and is missing some. The sample carries 55,000 to 85,000 clones, around nine tenths recorded once. Material: peripheral blood, obtained in the third trimester of pregnancy. This receptor was obtained from a female donor with multiple sclerosis, enrolled in a pregnancy study.

The CDR3 sequence: CASTRGLAGTEETQYF. For the CDR3, the DNA is TGTGCCAGCACCAGAGGACTAGCGGGAACGGAGGAGACCCAGTACTTC. V and J are TRBV7-2 and TRBJ2-5, with TRBD2 identical over 12 bases. Germline CDR1 and CDR2: SGHTA and FQGNSA. The CDR3 consists of 16 residues. J gave up 5 bases and V 7 bases, and 11 bases lay outside the gene matches.